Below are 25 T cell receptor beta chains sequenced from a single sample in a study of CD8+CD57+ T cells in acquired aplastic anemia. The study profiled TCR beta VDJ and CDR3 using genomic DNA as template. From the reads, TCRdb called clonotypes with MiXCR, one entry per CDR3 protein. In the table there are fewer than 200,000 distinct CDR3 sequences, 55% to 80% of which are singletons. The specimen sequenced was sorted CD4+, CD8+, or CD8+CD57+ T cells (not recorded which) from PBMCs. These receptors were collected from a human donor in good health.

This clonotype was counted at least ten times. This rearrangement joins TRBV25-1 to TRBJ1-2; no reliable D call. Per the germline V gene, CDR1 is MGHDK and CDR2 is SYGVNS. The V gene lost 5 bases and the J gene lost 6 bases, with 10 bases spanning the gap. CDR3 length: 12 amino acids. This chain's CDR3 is CASSNIGHGYTF. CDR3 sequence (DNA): TGTGCCAGCAGTAATATAGGGCATGGCTACACCTTC.

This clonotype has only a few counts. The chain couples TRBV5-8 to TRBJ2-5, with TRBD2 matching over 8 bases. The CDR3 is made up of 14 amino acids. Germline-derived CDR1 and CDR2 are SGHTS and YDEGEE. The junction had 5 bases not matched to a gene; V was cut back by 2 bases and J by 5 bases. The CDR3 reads CASSFGTSWETQYF. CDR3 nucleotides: TGTGCCAGCAGCTTTGGGACTAGTTGGGAGACCCAGTACTTC.

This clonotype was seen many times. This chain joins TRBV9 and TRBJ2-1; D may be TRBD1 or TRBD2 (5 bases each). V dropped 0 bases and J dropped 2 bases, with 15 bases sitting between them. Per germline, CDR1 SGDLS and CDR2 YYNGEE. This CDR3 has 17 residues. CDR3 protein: CASSVGSGTGAYNEQFF. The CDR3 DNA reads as TGTGCCAGCAGCGTAGGTTCTGGGACGGGTGCCTACAATGAGCAGTTCTTC.

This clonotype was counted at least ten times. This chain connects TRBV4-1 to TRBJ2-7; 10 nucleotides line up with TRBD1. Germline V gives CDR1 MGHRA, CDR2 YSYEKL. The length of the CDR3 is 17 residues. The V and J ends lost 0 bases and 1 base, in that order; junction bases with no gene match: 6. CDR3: CASSQEFRDRGSYEQYF. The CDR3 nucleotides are TGCGCCAGCAGCCAAGAGTTCCGGGACAGGGGTTCCTACGAGCAGTACTTC.

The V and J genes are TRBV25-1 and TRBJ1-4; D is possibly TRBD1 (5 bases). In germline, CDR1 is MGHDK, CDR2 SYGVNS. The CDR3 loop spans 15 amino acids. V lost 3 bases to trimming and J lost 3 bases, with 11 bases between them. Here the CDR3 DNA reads TGTGCCAGCAGTGAGGGGAGGGGAGCTAATGAAAAACTGTTTTTT. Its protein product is CASSEGRGANEKLFF.

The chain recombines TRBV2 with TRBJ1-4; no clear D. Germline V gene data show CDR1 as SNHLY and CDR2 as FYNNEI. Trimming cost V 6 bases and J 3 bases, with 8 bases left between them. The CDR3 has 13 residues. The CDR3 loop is CASRTIPNEKLFF. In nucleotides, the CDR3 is TGTGCCAGCAGGACCATACCTAATGAAAAACTGTTTTTT.

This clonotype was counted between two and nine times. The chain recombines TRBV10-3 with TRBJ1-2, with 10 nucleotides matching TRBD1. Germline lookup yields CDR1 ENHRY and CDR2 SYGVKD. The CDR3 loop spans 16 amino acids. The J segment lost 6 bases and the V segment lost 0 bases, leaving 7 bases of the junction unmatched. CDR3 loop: CAISESMTGTGDGYTF. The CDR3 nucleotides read TGTGCCATCAGTGAGTCGATGACTGGGACAGGGGATGGCTACACCTTC.

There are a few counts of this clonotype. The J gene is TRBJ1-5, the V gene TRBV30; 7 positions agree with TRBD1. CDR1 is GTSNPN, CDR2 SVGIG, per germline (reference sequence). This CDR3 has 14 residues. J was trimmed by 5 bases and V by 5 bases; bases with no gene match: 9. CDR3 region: CAWGGQARDQPQHF. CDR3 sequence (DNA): TGTGCCTGGGGAGGACAGGCACGGGATCAGCCCCAGCATTTT.

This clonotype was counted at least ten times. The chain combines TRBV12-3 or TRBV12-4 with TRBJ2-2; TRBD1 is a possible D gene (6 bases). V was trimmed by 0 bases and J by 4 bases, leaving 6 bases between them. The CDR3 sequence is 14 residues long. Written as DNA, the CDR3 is TGTGCCAGCAGTTTAGCAGGGGGCACCGGGGAGCTGTTTTTT. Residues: CASSLAGGTGELFF.

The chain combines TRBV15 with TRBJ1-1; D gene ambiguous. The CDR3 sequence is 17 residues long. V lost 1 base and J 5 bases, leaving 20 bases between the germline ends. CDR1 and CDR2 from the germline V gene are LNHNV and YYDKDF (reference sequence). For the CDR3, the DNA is TGTGCCACCAGCAGAGGTGGTTGGACGGGAGCGGGGACTGAAGCTTTCTTT. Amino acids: CATSRGGWTGAGTEAFF.

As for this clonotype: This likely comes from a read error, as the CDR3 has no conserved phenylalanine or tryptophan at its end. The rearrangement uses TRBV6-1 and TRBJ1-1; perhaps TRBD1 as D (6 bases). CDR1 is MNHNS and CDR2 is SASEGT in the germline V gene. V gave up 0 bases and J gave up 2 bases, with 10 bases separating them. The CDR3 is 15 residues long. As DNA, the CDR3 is TGTGCCAGCAGTGAAGCGGCAGGGGAAAACACTGAAGCTTTCCTT. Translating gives CASSEAAGENTEAFL.

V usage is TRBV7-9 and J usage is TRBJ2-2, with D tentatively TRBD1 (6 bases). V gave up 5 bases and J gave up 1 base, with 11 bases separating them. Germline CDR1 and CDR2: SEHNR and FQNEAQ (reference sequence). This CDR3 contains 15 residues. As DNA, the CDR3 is TGTGCCAGCAGCGACCACAGGGAGAACACCGGGGAGCTGTTTTTT. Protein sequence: CASSDHRENTGELFF.

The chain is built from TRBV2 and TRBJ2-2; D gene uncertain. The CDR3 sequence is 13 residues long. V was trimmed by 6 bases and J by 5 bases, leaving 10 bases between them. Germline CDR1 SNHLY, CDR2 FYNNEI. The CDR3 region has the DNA TGTGCCAGCAGAGTCCGAGTGACCGGGGAGCTGTTTTTT. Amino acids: CASRVRVTGELFF.

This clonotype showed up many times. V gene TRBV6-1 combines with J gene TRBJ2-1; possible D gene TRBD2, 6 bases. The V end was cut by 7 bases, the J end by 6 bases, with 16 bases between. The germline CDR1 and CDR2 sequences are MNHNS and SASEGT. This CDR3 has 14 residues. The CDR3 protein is CASTEGKSLNEQFF. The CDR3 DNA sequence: TGTGCCAGCACGGAGGGGAAATCCCTCAATGAGCAGTTCTTC.

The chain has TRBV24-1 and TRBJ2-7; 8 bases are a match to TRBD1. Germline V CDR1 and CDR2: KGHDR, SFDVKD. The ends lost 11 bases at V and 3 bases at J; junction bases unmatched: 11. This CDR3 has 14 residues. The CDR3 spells CASTRQGSIYEQYF. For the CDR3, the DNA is TGTGCCAGCACTCGACAGGGGAGTATCTACGAGCAGTACTTC.

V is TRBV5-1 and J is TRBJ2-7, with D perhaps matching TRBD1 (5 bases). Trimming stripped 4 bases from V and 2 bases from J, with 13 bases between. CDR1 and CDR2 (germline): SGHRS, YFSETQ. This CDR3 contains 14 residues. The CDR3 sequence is CASSPWTRTYEQYF. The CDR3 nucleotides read TGCGCCAGCAGCCCCTGGACACGAACCTACGAGCAGTACTTC. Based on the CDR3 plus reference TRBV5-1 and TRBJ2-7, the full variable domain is KAGVTQTPRYLIKTRGQQVTLSCSPISGHRSVSWYQQTPGQGLQFLFEYFSETQRNKGNFPGRFSGRQFSNSRSEMNVSTLELGDSALYLCASSPWTRTYEQYFGPGTRLTVT.

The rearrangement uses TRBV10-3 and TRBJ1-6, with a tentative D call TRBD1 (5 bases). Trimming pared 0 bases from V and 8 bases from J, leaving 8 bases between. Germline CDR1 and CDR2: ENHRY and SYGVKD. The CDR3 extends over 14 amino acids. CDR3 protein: CAISESGGDSPLHF. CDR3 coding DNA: TGTGCCATCAGTGAGTCAGGAGGGGATTCACCCCTCCACTTT.

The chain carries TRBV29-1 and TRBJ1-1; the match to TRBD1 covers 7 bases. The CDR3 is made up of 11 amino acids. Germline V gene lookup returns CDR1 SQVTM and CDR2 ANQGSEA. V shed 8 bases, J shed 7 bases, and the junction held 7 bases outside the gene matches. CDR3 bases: TGCAGCACCAGCCGGGACAGTGAAGCTTTCTTT. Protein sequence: CSTSRDSEAFF.

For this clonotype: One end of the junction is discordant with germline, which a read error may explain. The CDR3 coding sequence is TGTGCTAGCAGCAGATGGTCTAGCGGATACAATGAGCAGTTCTTC. This translates into CASSRWSSGYNEQFF. This sequence joins TRBV7-9 and TRBJ2-1; 7 nucleotides match TRBD2. Germline V gene data show CDR1 as SEHNR and CDR2 as FQNEAQ (reference sequence). The CDR3 is made up of 15 amino acids.

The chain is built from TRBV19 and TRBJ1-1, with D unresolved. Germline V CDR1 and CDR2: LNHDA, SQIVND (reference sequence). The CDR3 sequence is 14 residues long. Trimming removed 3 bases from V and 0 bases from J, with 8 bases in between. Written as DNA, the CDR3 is TGTGCCAGTAGTATGTTAAGAGTGAACACTGAAGCTTTCTTT. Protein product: CASSMLRVNTEAFF. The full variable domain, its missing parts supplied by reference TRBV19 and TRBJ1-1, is DGGITQSPKYLFRKEGQNVTLSCEQNLNHDAMYWYRQDPGQGLRLIYYSQIVNDFQKGDIAEGYSVSREKKESFPLTVTSAQKNPTAFYLCASSMLRVNTEAFFGQGTRLTVV.

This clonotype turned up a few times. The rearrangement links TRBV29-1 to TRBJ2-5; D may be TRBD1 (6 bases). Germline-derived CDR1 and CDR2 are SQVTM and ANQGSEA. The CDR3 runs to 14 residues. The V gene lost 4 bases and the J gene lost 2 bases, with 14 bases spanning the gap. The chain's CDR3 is CSVGPGQRQETQYF. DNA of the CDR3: TGCAGCGTTGGACCGGGACAACGGCAAGAGACCCAGTACTTC.

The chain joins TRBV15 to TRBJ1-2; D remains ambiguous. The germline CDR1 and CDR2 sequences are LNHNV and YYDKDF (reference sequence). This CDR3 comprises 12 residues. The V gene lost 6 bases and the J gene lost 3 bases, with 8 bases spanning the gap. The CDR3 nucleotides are TGTGCCACCAGTAACCAGGACTATGGCTACACCTTC. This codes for CATSNQDYGYTF.

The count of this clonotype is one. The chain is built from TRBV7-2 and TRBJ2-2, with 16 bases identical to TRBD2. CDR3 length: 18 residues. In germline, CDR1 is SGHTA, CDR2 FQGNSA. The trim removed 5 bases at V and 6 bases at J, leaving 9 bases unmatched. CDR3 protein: CASSKGTSGGARAGELFF. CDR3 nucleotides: TGTGCCAGCAGCAAAGGGACTAGCGGGGGGGCTAGGGCCGGGGAGCTGTTTTTT.

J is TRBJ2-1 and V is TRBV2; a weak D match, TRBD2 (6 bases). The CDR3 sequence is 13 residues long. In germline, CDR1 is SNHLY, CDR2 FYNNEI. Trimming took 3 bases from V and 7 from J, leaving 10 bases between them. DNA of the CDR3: TGTGCCAGCAGTGAGGCGGGGCCGAATGAGCAGTTCTTC. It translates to CASSEAGPNEQFF.

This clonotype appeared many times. CDR3 sequence: CASRRVETLEQYF. The CDR3 coding sequence is TGTGCCAGCAGGAGGGTCGAAACCCTCGAGCAGTACTTC. The chain carries TRBV2 and TRBJ2-7, with D possibly TRBD2 on 5 matching bases. Germline CDR1 SNHLY, CDR2 FYNNEI. The CDR3 has 13 amino acids. V lost 6 bases and J lost 6, with 15 bases in between.